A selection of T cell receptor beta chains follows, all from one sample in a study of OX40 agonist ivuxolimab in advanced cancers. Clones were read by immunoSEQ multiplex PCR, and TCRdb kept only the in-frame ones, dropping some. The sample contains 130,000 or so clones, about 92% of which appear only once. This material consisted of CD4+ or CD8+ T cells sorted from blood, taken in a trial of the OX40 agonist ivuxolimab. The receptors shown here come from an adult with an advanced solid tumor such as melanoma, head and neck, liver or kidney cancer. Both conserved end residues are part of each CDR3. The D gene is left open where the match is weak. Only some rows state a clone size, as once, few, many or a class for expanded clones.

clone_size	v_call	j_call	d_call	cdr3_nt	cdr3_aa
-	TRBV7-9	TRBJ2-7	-	TGTGCCAGCAGCTTAACAGGCGGGACCTACGAGCAGTACTTC	CASSLTGGTYEQYF
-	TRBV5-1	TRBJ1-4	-	TGCGCCAGCAGCTTACTTGCAACTAATGAAAAACTGTTTTTT	CASSLLATNEKLFF
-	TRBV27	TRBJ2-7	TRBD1	TGTGCCAGCAGTTCATCCGGGACAGGGTCCTACGAGCAGTACTTC	CASSSSGTGSYEQYF
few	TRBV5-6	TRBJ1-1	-	TGTGCCAGCAGCTTCGGGGGGTTCGGGCACACTGAAGCTTTCTTT	CASSFGGFGHTEAFF
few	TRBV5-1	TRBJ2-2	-	TGCGCCAGCAGCTTAACCCAGGGTAGGGACACCGGGGAGCTGTTTTTT	CASSLTQGRDTGELFF
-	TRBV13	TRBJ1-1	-	TGTGCCAGCAGCCCATTTAGCGGCACTGAAGCTTTCTTT	CASSPFSGTEAFF
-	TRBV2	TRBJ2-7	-	TGTGCCAGCAGTCCAAGGAGGGCCGACGAGCAGTACTTC	CASSPRRADEQYF
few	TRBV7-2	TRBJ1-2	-	TGTGCCAGCAGCCCGACAGGAAATAACTATGGCTACACCTTC	CASSPTGNNYGYTF
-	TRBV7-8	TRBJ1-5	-	TGTGCCAGCAGCTTAGACAGGGACAATCAGCCCCAGCATTTT	CASSLDRDNQPQHF
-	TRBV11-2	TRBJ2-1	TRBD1	TGTGCCAGCAGCTTTGGGCGGACAGGGGGCAATGAGCAGTTCTTC	CASSFGRTGGNEQFF
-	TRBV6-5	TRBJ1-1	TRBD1	TGTGCCAGCACCCACCGGACAGGGATGGCTTTCTTT	CASTHRTGMAFF
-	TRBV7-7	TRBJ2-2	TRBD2	TGTGCCAGCAGCTTCCAGGGAGGGACCGGGGAGCTGTTTTTT	CASSFQGGTGELFF
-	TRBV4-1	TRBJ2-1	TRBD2	TGCGCCAGCAGCCATCGGCCAGCGGGAGGGCCCTCGAATGAGCAGTTCTTC	CASSHRPAGGPSNEQFF
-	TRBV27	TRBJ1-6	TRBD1	TGTGCCAGCAGGGGACAGCTCTATAATTCACCCCTCCACTTT	CASRGQLYNSPLHF
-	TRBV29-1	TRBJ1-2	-	TGCAGCGTTGTATGGTATGCAGGGGCAGACTACACCTTC	CSVVWYAGADYTF
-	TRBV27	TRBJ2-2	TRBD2	TGTGCCAGCAGTCCCTTGGGACTAGCGGGAGAATTTGTTATCGCCGGGGAGCTGTTTTTT	CASSPLGLAGEFVIAGELFF
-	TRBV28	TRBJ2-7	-	TGTGCCAGCAGTTCCGGCCAACGAATTGGCGAGCAGTACTTC	CASSSGQRIGEQYF
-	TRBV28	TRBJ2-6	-	TGTGCCAGCAGTTTAGGTGGCTCTGGGGCCAACGTCCTGACTTTC	CASSLGGSGANVLTF
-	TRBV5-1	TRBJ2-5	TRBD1	TGCGCCAGCAGCTTGGAGGGGCAGGGGGCTCTTCCCCAGTACTTC	CASSLEGQGALPQYF
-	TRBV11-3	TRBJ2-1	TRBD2	TGTGCCAGCAGCCGTGAGCGGGAGGTTCACAATGAGCAGTTCTTC	CASSREREVHNEQFF
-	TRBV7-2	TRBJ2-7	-	TGTGCCAGCAGCCCCCGGCAGGGCGTCGGTCGGGAGCAGTACTTC	CASSPRQGVGREQYF
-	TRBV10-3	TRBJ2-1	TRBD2	TGTGCCATCAGTGAGGCACTAGCGGGAGGGAAGGAGCAGTTCTTC	CAISEALAGGKEQFF
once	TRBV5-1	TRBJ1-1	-	TGCGCCAGCAGCTTGGGGGGGCCGAACACTGAAGCTTTCTTT	CASSLGGPNTEAFF
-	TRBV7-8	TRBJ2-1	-	TGTGCCAGCAGCTTAGGAGGGGGTGGAAAGGATGAGCAGTTCTTC	CASSLGGGGKDEQFF
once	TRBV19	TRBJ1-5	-	TGTGCCAGTAGTATAGACAATGACAATCAGCCCCAGCATTTT	CASSIDNDNQPQHF
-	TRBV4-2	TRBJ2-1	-	TGTGCCAGCAGCCGCTCTAGGGACAACCTTTATACTCCTCGTTCCTACAATGAGCAGTTCTTC	CASSRSRDNLYTPRSYNEQFF
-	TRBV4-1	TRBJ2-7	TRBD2	TGCGCCAGCAGCCAAGAAGTTACTAGCGGGATCTCCTACGAGCAGTACTTC	CASSQEVTSGISYEQYF
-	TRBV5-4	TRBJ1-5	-	TGTGCCAGCAGCTCCGCTGCGGGGGCGCAGCCCCAGCATTTT	CASSSAAGAQPQHF
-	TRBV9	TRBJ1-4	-	TGTGCCAGCAGCGTAGCAGGATCTGACGGTGAAAAACTGTTTTTT	CASSVAGSDGEKLFF
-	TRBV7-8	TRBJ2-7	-	TGTGCCAGCAGCCCGAGACAGGAGACCTACGAGCAGTACTTC	CASSPRQETYEQYF
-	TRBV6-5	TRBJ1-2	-	TGTGCCAGCAGTTACTTCTCCGGGGTAGGAGGCTACACCTTC	CASSYFSGVGGYTF
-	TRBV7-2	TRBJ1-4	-	TGTGCCAGCAGCTACAGAGCGAGGGGTGAAAAACTGTTTTTT	CASSYRARGEKLFF
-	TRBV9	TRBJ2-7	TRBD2	TGTGCCAGCAGCCCCCGGCGGGAGGCCCCCTACGAGCAGTACTTC	CASSPRREAPYEQYF
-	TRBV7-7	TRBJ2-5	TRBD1	TGTGCTAGCAGCTTAGTAGGCGGACAGGTTGGAGAGACCCAGTACTTC	CASSLVGGQVGETQYF
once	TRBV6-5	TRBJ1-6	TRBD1	TGTGCCAGCCCCAACGGACAGGGAAGGTCACCCCTCCACTTT	CASPNGQGRSPLHF
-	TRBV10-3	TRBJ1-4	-	TGTGCCATCAGTGATGTGGGGGCGCTTGCTGAAAAACTGTTTTTT	CAISDVGALAEKLFF
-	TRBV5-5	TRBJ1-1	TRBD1	TGTGCCAGCAGCCAGGGGGCCGACACTGAAGCTTTCTTT	CASSQGADTEAFF
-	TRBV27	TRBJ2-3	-	TGTGCCAGCACCTCCTGGGGAGTCGGCGACACAGATACGCAGTATTTT	CASTSWGVGDTDTQYF
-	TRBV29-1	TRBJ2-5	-	TGCAGCGCCGTCGGGAATTTCGGAGAGACCCAGTACTTC	CSAVGNFGETQYF
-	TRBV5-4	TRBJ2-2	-	TGTGCCAGCAGCTTGGGAGGCGTCACCGGGGAGCTGTTTTTT	CASSLGGVTGELFF
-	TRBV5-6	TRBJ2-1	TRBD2	TGTGCCAGCAGCTCAGGCGGGGGTAGCTACAATGAGCAGTTCTTC	CASSSGGGSYNEQFF
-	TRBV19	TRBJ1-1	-	TGTGCCAGTAGTATTGGGACATTGAACACTGAAGCTTTCTTT	CASSIGTLNTEAFF
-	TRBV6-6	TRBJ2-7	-	TGTGCCAGCAGTACGTACCTTCAGGGGGGGGAAGAGCAGTACTTC	CASSTYLQGGEEQYF
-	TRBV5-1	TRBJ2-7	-	TGCGCCAGCAGCTTGCACTCAGCCTACGAGCAGTACTTC	CASSLHSAYEQYF
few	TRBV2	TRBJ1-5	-	TGTGCCAGCAGTGAAGTAAGGGGAGATCAGCCCCAGCATTTT	CASSEVRGDQPQHF
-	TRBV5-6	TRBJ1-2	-	TGTGCCAGCAGCTACCTCCCCCCCTCAGGAGGCTACACCTTC	CASSYLPPSGGYTF
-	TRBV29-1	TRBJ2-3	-	TGCAGCGCCACCAGAGGGGGAGATACGCAGTATTTT	CSATRGGDTQYF
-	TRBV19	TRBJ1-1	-	TGTGCCAGTAGTAGGGGTCCGGGCCAAACATCCGCTTTCTTT	CASSRGPGQTSAFF
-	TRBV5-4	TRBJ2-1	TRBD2	TGTGCCAGCGGGTTTTGGCGGGGGGGAGGGGGGGAGCAGTTCTTC	CASGFWRGGGGEQFF
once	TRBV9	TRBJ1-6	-	TGTGCCAGCAGCGTAGGGGGGCCCTCACCCCTCCACTTT	CASSVGGPSPLHF
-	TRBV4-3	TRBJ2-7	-	TGCGCCAGCAGCCAAGACACGATATACTACGAGCAGTACTTC	CASSQDTIYYEQYF
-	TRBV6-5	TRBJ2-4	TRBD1	TGTGCCAGCGGGACAGGGGGCAAAAACATTCAGTACTTC	CASGTGGKNIQYF
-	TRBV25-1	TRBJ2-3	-	TGTGCCAGCAGTCCCTCAGGCACAGATACGCAGTATTTT	CASSPSGTDTQYF